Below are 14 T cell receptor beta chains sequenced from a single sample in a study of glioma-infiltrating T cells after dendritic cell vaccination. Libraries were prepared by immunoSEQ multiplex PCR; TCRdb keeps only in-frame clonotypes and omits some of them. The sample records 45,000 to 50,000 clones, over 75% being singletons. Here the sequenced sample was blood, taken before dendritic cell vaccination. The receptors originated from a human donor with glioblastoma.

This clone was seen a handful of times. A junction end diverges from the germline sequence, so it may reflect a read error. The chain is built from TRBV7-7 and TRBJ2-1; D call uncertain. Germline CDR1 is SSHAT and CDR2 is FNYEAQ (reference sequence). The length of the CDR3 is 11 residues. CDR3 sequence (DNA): TGTGCTAGCAGCCCTAGTAACGAGCAGTTCTTC. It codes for CASSPSNEQFF.

The CDR3 is CASSLERRETQYF. CDR3 DNA sequence: TGTGCCAGCAGCTTAGAGCGCCGGGAGACCCAGTACTTC. The V call is TRBV11-3, the J call TRBJ2-5, with D uncertain. CDR1 SGHNT and CDR2 YENEEA come from the germline V gene. Trimming stripped 0 bases from V and 5 bases from J, with 7 bases between. This CDR3 region has 13 residues.

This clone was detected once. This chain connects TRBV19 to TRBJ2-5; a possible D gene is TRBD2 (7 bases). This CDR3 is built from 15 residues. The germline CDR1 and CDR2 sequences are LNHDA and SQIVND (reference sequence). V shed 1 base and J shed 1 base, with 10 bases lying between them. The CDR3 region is CASSIGGGVQETQYF. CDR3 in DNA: TGTGCCAGTAGTATAGGCGGGGGCGTCCAAGAGACCCAGTACTTC. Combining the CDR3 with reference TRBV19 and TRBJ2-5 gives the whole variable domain DGGITQSPKYLFRKEGQNVTLSCEQNLNHDAMYWYRQDPGQGLRLIYYSQIVNDFQKGDIAEGYSVSREKKESFPLTVTSAQKNPTAFYLCASSIGGGVQETQYFGPGTRLLVL.

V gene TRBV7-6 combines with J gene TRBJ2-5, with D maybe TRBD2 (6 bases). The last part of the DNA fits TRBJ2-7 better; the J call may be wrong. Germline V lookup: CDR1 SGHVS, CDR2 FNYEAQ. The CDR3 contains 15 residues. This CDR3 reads CASSLEEGTGYEQYF. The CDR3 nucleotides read TGTGCCAGCAGCTTAGAGGAGGGGACCGGGTACGAGCAGTACTTC.

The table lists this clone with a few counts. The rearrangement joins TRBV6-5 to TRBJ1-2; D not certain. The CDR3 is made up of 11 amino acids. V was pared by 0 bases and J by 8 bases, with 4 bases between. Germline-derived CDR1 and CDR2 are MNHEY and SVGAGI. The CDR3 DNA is TGTGCCAGCAGTTACTCGTCAGGCTACACCTTC. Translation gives CASSYSSGYTF.

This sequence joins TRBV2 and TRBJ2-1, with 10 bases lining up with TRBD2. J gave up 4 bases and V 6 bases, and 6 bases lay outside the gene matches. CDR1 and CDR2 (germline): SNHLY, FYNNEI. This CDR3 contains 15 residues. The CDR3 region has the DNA TGTGCCAGCAGCCCGGGACTAGCGCTATACAATGAGCAGTTCTTC. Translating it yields CASSPGLALYNEQFF.

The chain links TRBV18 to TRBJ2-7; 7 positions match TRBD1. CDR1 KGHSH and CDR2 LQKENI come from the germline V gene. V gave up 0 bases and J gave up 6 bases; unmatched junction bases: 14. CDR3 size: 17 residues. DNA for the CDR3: TGTGCCAGCTCACCACCGGGGGACAGATTTGAGGTCGGCGAGCAGTACTTC. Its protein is CASSPPGDRFEVGEQYF.

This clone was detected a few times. CDR3 coding DNA: TGTGCCAGTAGTATAGATCTTCGCGGGTCCGGAGAAAAACTGTTTTTT. This translates into CASSIDLRGSGEKLFF. V gene TRBV19 combines with J gene TRBJ1-4, with D uncertain. CDR1 LNHDA and CDR2 SQIVND come from the germline V gene (reference sequence). The V and J ends lost 0 bases and 8 bases respectively, with 16 bases between them. The CDR3 loop spans 16 amino acids.

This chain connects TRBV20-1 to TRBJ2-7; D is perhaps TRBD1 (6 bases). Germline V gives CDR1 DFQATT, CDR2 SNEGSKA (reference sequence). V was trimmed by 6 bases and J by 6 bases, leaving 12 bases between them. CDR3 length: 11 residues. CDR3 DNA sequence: TGCAGTGCGGCTACAGGGTTCGAGCAGTACTTC. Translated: CSAATGFEQYF.

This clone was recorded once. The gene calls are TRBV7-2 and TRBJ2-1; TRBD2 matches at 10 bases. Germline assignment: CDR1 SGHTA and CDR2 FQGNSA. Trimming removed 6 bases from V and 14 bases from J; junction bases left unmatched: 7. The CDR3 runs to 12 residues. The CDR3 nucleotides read TGTGCCAGCAGTCTAAGCGGGGGGGCCAAGTTCTTC. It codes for CASSLSGGAKFF.

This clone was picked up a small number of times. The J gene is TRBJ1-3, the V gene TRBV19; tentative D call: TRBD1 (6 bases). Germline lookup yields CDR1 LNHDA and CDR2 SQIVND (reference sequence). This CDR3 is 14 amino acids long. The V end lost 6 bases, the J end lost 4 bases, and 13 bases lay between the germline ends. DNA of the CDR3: TGTGCCAGTAGATCCGCGGGGGCAGGAAACACCATATATTTT. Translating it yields CASRSAGAGNTIYF.

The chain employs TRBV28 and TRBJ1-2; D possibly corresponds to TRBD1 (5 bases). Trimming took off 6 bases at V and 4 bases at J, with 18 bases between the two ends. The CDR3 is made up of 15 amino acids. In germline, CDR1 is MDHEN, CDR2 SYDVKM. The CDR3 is CASSYGGVDSYGYTF. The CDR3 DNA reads TGTGCCAGCAGCTACGGGGGGGTAGATTCCTATGGCTACACCTTC.

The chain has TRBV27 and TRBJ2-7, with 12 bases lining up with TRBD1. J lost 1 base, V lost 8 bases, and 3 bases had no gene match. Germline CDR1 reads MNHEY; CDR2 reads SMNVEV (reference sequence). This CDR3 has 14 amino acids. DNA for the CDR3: TGTGCCAGCGGGACAGGGGGCGCATCCTACGAGCAGTACTTC. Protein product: CASGTGGASYEQYF.

The CDR3 bases are TGTGCCAGCAGTTCAGCCGCGACAGGGTCGGACACTGAAGCTTTCTTT. This codes for CASSSAATGSDTEAFF. This chain uses TRBV28 with TRBJ1-1, with 7 positions matching TRBD1. V shed 4 bases, J shed 3 bases, and the junction held 11 bases outside the gene matches. The germline CDR1 and CDR2 sequences are MDHEN and SYDVKM. CDR3 size: 16 residues. Full variable domain (rest looked up from reference TRBV28 and TRBJ1-1): DVKVTQSSRYLVKRTGEKVFLECVQDMDHENMFWYRQDPGLGLRLIYFSYDVKMKEKGDIPEGYSVSREKKERFSLILESASTNQTSMYLCASSSAATGSDTEAFFGQGTRLTVV.